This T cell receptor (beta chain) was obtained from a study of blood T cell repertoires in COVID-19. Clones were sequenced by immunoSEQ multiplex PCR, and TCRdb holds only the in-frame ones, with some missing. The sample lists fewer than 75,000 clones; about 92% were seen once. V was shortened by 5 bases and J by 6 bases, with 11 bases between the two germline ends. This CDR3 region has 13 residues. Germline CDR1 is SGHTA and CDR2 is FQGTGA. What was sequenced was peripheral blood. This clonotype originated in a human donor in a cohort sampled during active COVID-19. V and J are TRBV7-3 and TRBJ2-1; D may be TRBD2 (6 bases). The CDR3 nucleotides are TGTGCCAGCAGCCCGGGGGTGGGCAATGAGCAGTTCTTC. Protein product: CASSPGVGNEQFF.